This TCR beta chain stems from a study of OX40 agonist ivuxolimab in advanced cancers. Systemic immunosuppression or autoimmune disease history was grounds to exclude patients. The repertoire was sequenced with immunoSEQ multiplex PCR; TCRdb's copy has only in-frame clones and lacks some. The repertoire includes tens of thousands of clones, about 88% of them detected once, and around 17% sits in the top ten. This clone has more than one count but fewer than ten. Trimming left V 6 bases short and J 4 bases short, with 12 bases between. Germline V gene lookup returns CDR1 MNHEY and CDR2 SMNVEV (reference sequence). CDR3 length: 13 residues.

V usage is TRBV27 and J usage is TRBJ1-1, with D possibly being TRBD1 (5 bases). This sequence originates from an adult with an advanced solid tumor such as melanoma, head and neck, liver or kidney cancer. The specimen comprised CD4+ or CD8+ T cells sorted from blood, sampled in a trial of the OX40 agonist ivuxolimab. The CDR3 spells CASSPQGFTEAFF. As DNA, the CDR3 is TGTGCCAGCAGCCCTCAGGGATTCACTGAAGCTTTCTTT.